These 32 T cell receptor beta chains were all obtained from the same sample, sequenced in a study of cytomegalovirus exposure and HLA in healthy donors. Amplification used 60 Vbeta primers and 13 Jbeta primers. Using immunoSEQ multiplex PCR, the repertoire was profiled, and TCRdb retains in-frame clones only, with some absent. This table holds 150,000 to 200,000 clones, approximately 80% found once. The sample taken for sequencing was PBMCs. These receptors were collected from a woman aged 30 to 39 in good health and CMV-seropositive.

The V gene is TRBV13, the J gene TRBJ2-7; D might be TRBD2 (5 bases). Trimming cost V 4 bases and J 7 bases, with 17 bases left between them. CDR1 is PRHDT and CDR2 is FYEKMQ in the germline V gene (reference sequence). The CDR3 has 14 residues. The CDR3 here is CASSSDSLRDEQYF. Written as DNA, the CDR3 is TGTGCCAGCAGCTCTGACTCCCTGAGGGATGAGCAGTACTTC.

The chain employs TRBV4-1 and TRBJ1-2, with a weak D call TRBD1 (5 bases). CDR1 is MGHRA, CDR2 YSYEKL, per germline. The CDR3 sequence is 15 residues long. V lost 1 base to trimming and J lost 6 bases, with 15 bases between them. CDR3 amino acids: CASSQGAQGRHGYTF. CDR3 in DNA: TGCGCCAGCAGCCAAGGAGCGCAGGGTCGGCATGGCTACACCTTC.

V usage is TRBV25-1 and J usage is TRBJ1-1; D is perhaps TRBD1 (5 bases). The CDR3 consists of 14 residues. Germline CDR1 MGHDK, CDR2 SYGVNS. Trimming stripped 4 bases from V and 4 bases from J, with 13 bases between. DNA for the CDR3: TGTGCCAGCAGTGCCCGCAGGGAAAGCACTGAAGCTTTCTTT. Residues: CASSARRESTEAFF.

The gene calls are TRBV5-1 and TRBJ2-1; 10 positions agree with TRBD2. The CDR3 extends over 18 amino acids. In germline, CDR1 is SGHRS, CDR2 YFSETQ. V lost 5 bases to trimming and J lost 0 bases; unmatched junction nucleotides: 11. The CDR3 is CASRRASGGQSSYNEQFF. The DNA for the CDR3 is TGCGCCAGCAGAAGAGCTAGCGGGGGCCAGAGCTCCTACAATGAGCAGTTCTTC.

The chain carries TRBV2 and TRBJ1-1; D is possibly TRBD1 (6 bases). The germline V gene has CDR1 SNHLY and CDR2 FYNNEI. The CDR3 totals 16 residues. V dropped 0 bases and J dropped 1 base, with 12 bases sitting between them. The chain's CDR3 is CASSEALGAGNTEAFF. The CDR3 region has the DNA TGTGCCAGCAGTGAAGCGCTGGGGGCGGGGAACACTGAAGCTTTCTTT.

The chain recombines TRBV30 with TRBJ1-2; possible D gene TRBD1, 5 bases. The germline gives CDR1 GTSNPN, CDR2 SVGIG (reference sequence). CDR3 length: 12 amino acids. V was trimmed by 1 base and J by 7 bases, leaving 10 bases between them. The CDR3 protein is CAWSETGGGYTF. DNA of the CDR3: TGTGCCTGGAGTGAAACGGGGGGTGGCTACACCTTC.

V gene TRBV7-2 combines with J gene TRBJ2-1; weak D call: TRBD2 (5 bases). The CDR3 runs 15 residues. Germline assignment: CDR1 SGHTA and CDR2 FQGNSA. Trimming stripped 5 bases from V and 6 bases from J, with 17 bases between. The CDR3 here is CASSRLYSTSNEQFF. The CDR3 region has the DNA TGTGCCAGCAGCCGCCTTTACTCTACTAGCAATGAGCAGTTCTTC.

Here the CDR3 reads CASSPRQVSYEQYF. The CDR3 region has the DNA TGTGCCAGCAGCCCTCGACAGGTCTCCTACGAGCAGTACTTC. The chain carries TRBV7-2 and TRBJ2-7, with a weak D call TRBD1 (6 bases). This CDR3 has 14 amino acids. Germline V gives CDR1 SGHTA, CDR2 FQGNSA. Trimming stripped 5 bases from V and 0 bases from J, with 11 bases between.

J is TRBJ2-5 and V is TRBV9; unclear D gene. Germline values: CDR1 SGDLS, CDR2 YYNGEE. The CDR3 is made up of 15 amino acids. Trimming removed 0 bases from V and 5 bases from J, with 14 bases in between. CDR3 nucleotides: TGTGCCAGCAGCGTAGCCGGTAGTATTCTGGAGACCCAGTACTTC. It is translated as CASSVAGSILETQYF.

The chain recombines TRBV19 with TRBJ1-5; D perhaps matches TRBD1 (6 bases). Germline V gene data show CDR1 as LNHDA and CDR2 as SQIVND (reference sequence). Trimming cost V 8 bases and J 0 bases, with 20 bases left between them. The CDR3 is 17 amino acids. CDR3 in DNA: TGTGCCAGTGATTCAGGGGAACTTCTTTATAGCAATCAGCCCCAGCATTTT. It codes for CASDSGELLYSNQPQHF.

J is TRBJ2-1 and V is TRBV4-2; D uncertain. Trimming left V 0 bases short and J 9 bases short, with 9 bases between. The CDR3 totals 13 residues. Germline V CDR1 and CDR2: LGHNA, YNFKEQ. For the CDR3, the DNA is TGTGCCAGCAGCCAAGAGAGCGCTGGTGAGCAGTTCTTC. Translating it yields CASSQESAGEQFF.

The rearrangement links TRBV10-3 to TRBJ2-7; 8 bases match TRBD1. The germline gives CDR1 ENHRY, CDR2 SYGVKD. V lost 0 bases, J lost 5 bases, and 9 bases stayed unmatched. CDR3 length: 16 amino acids. The CDR3 region has the DNA TGTGCCATCAGTGAGTCGTTAGCAGGGGGCAGGGACGAGCAGTACTTC. The encoded protein is CAISESLAGGRDEQYF.

The chain is built from TRBV27 and TRBJ1-6, with TRBD1 matching over 8 bases. The CDR3 consists of 17 residues. With 3 bases clipped from V and 6 bases from J, the junction kept 10 bases outside the gene matches. Looked up from germline, CDR1 is MNHEY and CDR2 is SMNVEV (reference sequence). This CDR3 is CASSFDGPGGGNSPLHF. In nucleotides, the CDR3 is TGTGCCAGCAGTTTCGACGGGCCAGGGGGCGGTAATTCACCCCTCCACTTT.

The J gene is TRBJ1-5, the V gene TRBV6-5; the D gene is possibly TRBD1 (6 bases). Germline V gene lookup returns CDR1 MNHEY and CDR2 SVGAGI. Trimming cost V 0 bases and J 3 bases, with 12 bases left between them. The CDR3 extends over 16 amino acids. CDR3 in amino acids: CASSYSTAGANQPQHF. CDR3 coding DNA: TGTGCCAGCAGTTACTCGACGGCAGGGGCCAATCAGCCCCAGCATTTT.

This chain uses TRBV28 with TRBJ2-5, with D possibly TRBD1 on 5 matching bases. The J call may be mistaken, given a closer DNA end match to TRBJ2-7. The length of the CDR3 is 12 residues. Germline V gives CDR1 MDHEN, CDR2 SYDVKM. The CDR3 is CATIRTPYEQYF. CDR3 DNA sequence: TGTGCCACAATTCGGACACCCTACGAGCAGTACTTC.

The V gene is TRBV28, the J gene TRBJ2-3; 8 nucleotides agree with TRBD1. This CDR3 region has 17 residues. Germline CDR1 reads MDHEN; CDR2 reads SYDVKM. V lost 3 bases, J lost 0 bases, and 8 bases stayed unmatched. Here the CDR3 reads CASSFPLGTGSTDTQYF. CDR3 coding DNA: TGTGCCAGCAGTTTCCCCCTCGGGACAGGTAGCACAGATACGCAGTATTTT.

This chain links TRBV6-1 with TRBJ2-3, with TRBD2 identical over 14 bases. This CDR3 has 15 amino acids. J gave up 6 bases and V 6 bases, and 5 bases lay outside the gene matches. Germline CDR1 MNHNS, CDR2 SASEGT. The DNA of the CDR3 is TGTGCCAGCAGCAAGACTAGCGGGGGGGCGGATACGCAGTATTTT. Protein sequence: CASSKTSGGADTQYF.

V and J are TRBV18 and TRBJ2-3; maybe TRBD1 (5 bases). CDR1 is KGHSH and CDR2 is LQKENI in the germline V gene. Trimming left V 1 base short and J 3 bases short, with 8 bases between. The CDR3 has 14 amino acids. The chain's CDR3 is CASSPQPGTDTQYF. The CDR3 DNA is TGTGCCAGCTCACCACAGCCAGGGACAGATACGCAGTATTTT.

V gene TRBV5-1 combines with J gene TRBJ1-4, with 7 bases that match TRBD1. Germline V gene lookup returns CDR1 SGHRS and CDR2 YFSETQ. There are 14 residues in the CDR3. After removal of 6 bases from V and 8 bases from J, the junction contained 10 bases not matched to a gene. CDR3 nucleotide sequence: TGCGCCAGCACCCCGGGGACAGAAGGAGAAAAACTGTTTTTT. It yields the protein CASTPGTEGEKLFF. Full variable domain (outside the CDR3, taken from reference TRBV5-1 and TRBJ1-4): KAGVTQTPRYLIKTRGQQVTLSCSPISGHRSVSWYQQTPGQGLQFLFEYFSETQRNKGNFPGRFSGRQFSNSRSEMNVSTLELGDSALYLCASTPGTEGEKLFFGSGTQLSVL.

The genes are TRBV28 and TRBJ1-5; D gene unclear. V was clipped by 3 bases and J by 6 bases, with 15 bases between them. Germline V CDR1 and CDR2: MDHEN, SYDVKM. The CDR3 is made up of 15 amino acids. For the CDR3, the DNA is TGTGCCAGCAGTTTCCCACTCCGGCGGGGTCAGCCCCAGCATTTT. This translates into CASSFPLRRGQPQHF.

The chain employs TRBV6-4 and TRBJ2-5; weak D call: TRBD2 (6 bases). V was shortened by 6 bases and J by 0 bases, with 11 bases between the two germline ends. The CDR3 totals 14 residues. The germline CDR1 and CDR2 sequences are MRHNA and SNTAGT. This chain's CDR3 is CASREGRYQETQYF. Here the CDR3 DNA reads TGTGCCAGCAGGGAGGGGAGGTACCAAGAGACCCAGTACTTC.

The chain joins TRBV10-3 to TRBJ1-1; TRBD1 matches at 9 bases. Germline V gives CDR1 ENHRY, CDR2 SYGVKD. V trimming: 5 bases; J trimming: 10 bases; junction bases outside the gene matches: 5. The CDR3 spans 12 residues. The CDR3 region is CAISLQGAGAFF. DNA of the CDR3: TGTGCCATCAGTTTACAGGGGGCTGGAGCTTTCTTT.

The CDR3 region has the DNA TGTGCCAGCAGCTTCAGACTAGCGGGGAGCTACGAGCAGTACTTC. Its protein product is CASSFRLAGSYEQYF. The chain is built from TRBV7-8 and TRBJ2-7, with 11 bases fitting TRBD2. V lost 3 bases, J lost 3 bases, and 4 bases stayed unmatched. The CDR3 covers 15 residues. Looked up from germline, CDR1 is SGHVS and CDR2 is FQNEAQ. The full variable domain, rest sourced from reference TRBV7-8 and TRBJ2-7, is GAGVSQSPRYKVAKRGQDVALRCDPISGHVSLFWYQQALGQGPEFLTYFQNEAQLDKSGLPSDRFFAERPEGSVSTLKIQRTQQEDSAVYLCASSFRLAGSYEQYFGPGTRLTVT.

This chain links TRBV5-4 with TRBJ1-2, with 10 bases fitting TRBD1. The V segment lost 2 bases and the J segment 10 bases; nucleotides outside the gene matches: 11. The CDR3 has 15 residues. Germline-derived CDR1 and CDR2 are SGHNT and YYREEE (reference sequence). CDR3 sequence reads: CASSLTTGQGIAYTF. Written as DNA, the CDR3 is TGTGCCAGCAGCTTAACGACGGGACAGGGGATTGCCTACACCTTC.

This clone appeared a single time. The final CDR3 position lacks the conserved phenylalanine or tryptophan, pointing to a likely read error. The chain has TRBV5-1 and TRBJ2-7, with D possibly matching TRBD1 (5 bases). The CDR3 extends over 14 amino acids. Trimming took 2 bases from V and 3 from J, leaving 12 bases between them. Germline assignment: CDR1 SGHRS and CDR2 YFSETQ. The CDR3 spells CASSFRAGNYEQYL. The CDR3 nucleotides are TGCGCCAGCAGCTTCCGGGCAGGGAACTACGAGCAGTACCTC.

The rearrangement uses TRBV30 and TRBJ1-5; D call uncertain. Germline V gene sequence: CDR1 GTSNPN, CDR2 SVGIG (reference sequence). The CDR3 consists of 13 residues. V lost 1 base, J lost 2 bases, and 6 bases lay in between. The CDR3 coding sequence is TGTGCCTGGAGTGGGGAGGGCAATCAGCCCCAGCATTTT. This codes for CAWSGEGNQPQHF.

V gene TRBV28 combines with J gene TRBJ1-1; D uncertain. The CDR3 consists of 13 residues. Trimming shortened V by 3 bases and J by 3 bases, and 8 bases separated the two germline ends. The germline V gene encodes CDR1 MDHEN and CDR2 SYDVKM. The chain's CDR3 is CASSFPGDTEAFF. The CDR3 coding sequence is TGTGCCAGCAGTTTCCCCGGAGACACTGAAGCTTTCTTT.

The rearrangement links TRBV15 to TRBJ2-2; no clear D gene. Germline V gene lookup returns CDR1 LNHNV and CDR2 YYDKDF (reference sequence). The CDR3 contains 12 residues. V lost 8 bases and J lost 1, with 5 bases in between. The CDR3, as DNA: TGTGCCACCCACAAGAACACCGGGGAGCTGTTTTTT. It specifies CATHKNTGELFF.

The rearrangement links TRBV7-9 to TRBJ1-1; perhaps TRBD1 as D (6 bases). This CDR3 is built from 14 residues. Trimming took off 4 bases at V and 2 bases at J, with 11 bases between the two ends. Germline CDR1 and CDR2: SEHNR and FQNEAQ (reference sequence). The CDR3 protein is CASSSGQLNTEAFF. In nucleotides, the CDR3 is TGTGCCAGCAGCTCCGGACAGCTAAACACTGAAGCTTTCTTT.

The V gene is TRBV19, the J gene TRBJ1-2; 7 bases agree with TRBD1. The CDR3 totals 13 residues. The V and J ends lost 5 bases and 14 bases, in that order; junction bases with no gene match: 14. The germline V gene has CDR1 LNHDA and CDR2 SQIVND (reference sequence). The CDR3: CASSPRDSSYLTF. CDR3 nucleotides: TGTGCCAGTAGTCCAAGGGACAGTTCCTATCTAACCTTC.

The chain has TRBV9 and TRBJ2-7; TRBD2 agrees at 7 bases. Losses at the gene ends were 0 bases for V and 5 bases for J; bases not matched to a gene: 8. The CDR3 consists of 15 residues. Germline values: CDR1 SGDLS, CDR2 YYNGEE. DNA of the CDR3: TGTGCCAGCAGCGTAGGTCCAGCGGGAAACCACGAGCAGTACTTC. Translation gives CASSVGPAGNHEQYF.

This clone showed up just a few times. This sequence joins TRBV7-9 and TRBJ2-3, with 10 bases identical to TRBD2. V shed 4 bases, J shed 2 bases, and the junction held 9 bases outside the gene matches. The CDR3 extends over 17 amino acids. Germline CDR1 reads SEHNR; CDR2 reads FQNEAQ (reference sequence). This chain's CDR3 is CASSSTGTSAYTDTQYF. CDR3 DNA sequence: TGTGCCAGCAGCTCTACCGGGACTAGCGCCTACACAGATACGCAGTATTTT. Variable domain in full (rest from reference TRBV7-9 and TRBJ2-3): DTGVSQNPRHKITKRGQNVTFRCDPISEHNRLYWYRQTLGQGPEFLTYFQNEAQLEKSRLLSDRFSAERPKGSFSTLEIQRTEQGDSAMYLCASSSTGTSAYTDTQYFGPGTRLTVL.